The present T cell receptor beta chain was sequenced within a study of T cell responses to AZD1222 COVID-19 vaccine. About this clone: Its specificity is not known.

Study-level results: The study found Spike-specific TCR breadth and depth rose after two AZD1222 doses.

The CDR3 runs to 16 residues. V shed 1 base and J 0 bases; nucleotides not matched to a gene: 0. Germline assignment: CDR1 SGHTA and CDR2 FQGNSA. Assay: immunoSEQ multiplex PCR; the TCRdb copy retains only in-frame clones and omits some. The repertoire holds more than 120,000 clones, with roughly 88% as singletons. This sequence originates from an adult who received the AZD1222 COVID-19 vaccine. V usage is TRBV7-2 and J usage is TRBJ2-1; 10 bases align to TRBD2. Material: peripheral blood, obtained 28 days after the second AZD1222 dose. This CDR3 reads CASSLVAGGSYNEQFF. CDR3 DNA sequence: TGTGCCAGCAGCTTAGTAGCGGGGGGCTCCTACAATGAGCAGTTCTTC. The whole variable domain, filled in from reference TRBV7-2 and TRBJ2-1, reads GAGVSQSPSNKVTEKGKDVELRCDPISGHTALYWYRQSLGQGLEFLIYFQGNSAPDKSGLPSDRFSAERTGGSVSTLTIQRTQQEDSAVYLCASSLVAGGSYNEQFFGPGTRLTVL.